These 31 T cell receptor beta chains were sequenced from one sample in a study of blood T cells in healthy people across ages. Through a sample-barcoded 5' primer and a J-beta primer mix, a second PCR was run for about 6 to 12 cycles. TCRdb re-called the 5' RACE reads with MiXCR, one entry per CDR3 protein. The table has approximately 730,000 distinct CDR3 sequences, roughly 53% seen once. The specimen was blood. Receptors originate from a man aged 80 or over in good health.

This clonotype has more than one count but fewer than ten. The V and J genes are TRBV20-1 and TRBJ2-5; D is tentatively TRBD1 or TRBD2 (5 bases each). V shed 7 bases and J shed 5 bases, with 14 bases lying between them. The germline V gene encodes CDR1 DFQATT and CDR2 SNEGSKA (reference sequence). The CDR3 consists of 12 residues. The DNA of the CDR3 is TGCAGTGGAGGGGCATTCGAGGAGACCCAGTACTTC. This gives the protein CSGGAFEETQYF.

This clonotype has more than one count but fewer than ten. V gene TRBV12-5 combines with J gene TRBJ1-2; D unclear. The germline gives CDR1 LGHNT, CDR2 FRNRAP. V lost 7 bases to trimming and J lost 5 bases, with 8 bases between them. The CDR3 spans 11 residues. The CDR3 region is CASARGYGYTF. The DNA for the CDR3 is TGTGCTAGTGCCCGCGGGTATGGCTACACCTTC.

The V call is TRBV3-1, the J call TRBJ2-4, with 7 bases matching TRBD1. The J call may be wrong; the DNA end is better matched by TRBJ2-7. The V gene's germline CDR1 is LGHDT and CDR2 YNNKEL (reference sequence). The CDR3 runs 15 residues. CDR3 in amino acids: CASSQDPGQVYEQYF. In nucleotides, the CDR3 is TGTGCCAGCAGCCAAGATCCAGGACAGGTCTACGAGCAGTACTTC.

A note on this clonotype: An end of the junction differs from the germline gene, which may be a read error. The V and J genes are TRBV18 and TRBJ2-7; D not resolved. The CDR3 totals 14 residues. CDR1 is KGHSH, CDR2 LQKENI, per germline. CDR3: CASSPQVDSSEQYF. CDR3 in DNA: TGTGCCAGCTCACCACAGGTAGACTCCTCCGAGCAGTACTTC. The variable domain in full, with the rest retrieved from reference TRBV18 and TRBJ2-7, is NAGVMQNPRHLVRRRGQEARLRCSPMKGHSHVYWYRQLPEEGLKFMVYLQKENIIDESGMPKERFSAEFPKEGPSILRIQQVVRGDSAAYFCASSPQVDSSEQYFGPGTRLTVT.

The genes are TRBV5-1 and TRBJ2-7; possible D gene TRBD1, 6 bases. The CDR3 runs 14 residues. CDR1 is SGHRS and CDR2 is YFSETQ in the germline V gene. Trimming took 3 bases from V and 3 from J, leaving 13 bases between them. The CDR3 sequence: CASSSTGWVYEQYF. The CDR3 bases are TGCGCCAGCAGCTCGACAGGTTGGGTCTACGAGCAGTACTTC.

The rearrangement uses TRBV12-3 or TRBV12-4 and TRBJ2-4; 9 positions agree with TRBD1. The closer fit of TRBJ2-7 to the DNA end suggests the J call may be wrong. The CDR3 spans 15 residues. CDR3 residues: CASSLRIRTGDEQYF. CDR3 coding DNA: TGTGCCAGCAGTTTACGTATTCGGACAGGGGACGAGCAGTACTTC.

The chain couples TRBV20-1 to TRBJ1-5; D not resolved. Germline CDR1 and CDR2: DFQATT and SNEGSKA (reference sequence). V was pared by 5 bases and J by 1 base, with 15 bases between. The CDR3 has 15 amino acids. CDR3 protein: CSAGQRQESNQPQHF. For the CDR3, the DNA is TGCAGTGCTGGGCAGAGGCAGGAGAGCAATCAGCCCCAGCATTTT.

The CDR3 region is CATGGGGRQVQETQYF. In DNA, the CDR3 is TGTGCCACCGGAGGGGGCGGAAGACAGGTCCAAGAGACCCAGTACTTC. This chain joins TRBV15 and TRBJ2-5; tentatively, D is TRBD1 (7 bases). Trimming left V 8 bases short and J 1 base short, with 20 bases between. Germline CDR1 reads LNHNV; CDR2 reads YYDKDF (reference sequence). The CDR3 covers 16 residues.

This chain uses TRBV25-1 with TRBJ2-1, with 8 bases fitting TRBD1. J gave up 15 bases and V 4 bases, and 5 bases lay outside the gene matches. Germline CDR1 is MGHDK and CDR2 is SYGVNS. The CDR3 totals 11 residues. This chain's CDR3 is CASSGGQEGFF. In DNA form, the CDR3 reads TGTGCCAGCAGTGGGGGACAGGAGGGGTTCTTC.

The chain recombines TRBV6-2 or TRBV6-3 with TRBJ2-3; D is unclear. Trimming removed 4 bases at V and 14 bases at J, with 13 bases between. The germline gives CDR1 MNHEY, CDR2 SVGEGT. The CDR3 covers 11 residues. In nucleotides, the CDR3 is TGTGCCAGCAGTTCGTACGGATACGCGTATTTT. It translates to CASSSYGYAYF.

This clonotype was seen only a few times. The chain is built from TRBV5-1 and TRBJ1-2, with a tentative D call TRBD1 (5 bases). Germline CDR1 and CDR2: SGHRS and YFSETQ. CDR3 length equals 13 residues. V was shortened by 8 bases and J by 4 bases, with 15 bases between the two germline ends. CDR3 nucleotide sequence: TGCGCCAGTAGGATAGTCGGGACCTATGGCTACACCTTC. Protein product: CASRIVGTYGYTF.

The chain is built from TRBV20-1 and TRBJ2-7; 8 bases map to TRBD1. CDR1 is DFQATT, CDR2 SNEGSKA, per germline (reference sequence). CDR3 length: 12 amino acids. Written as DNA, the CDR3 is TGCAGCGCTGACGACAGGGGCCACGAGCAGTACTTC. It yields the protein CSADDRGHEQYF.

The V gene is TRBV6-6, the J gene TRBJ1-4; no clear D gene. In germline, CDR1 is MNHNY, CDR2 SVGAGI (reference sequence). This CDR3 region has 13 residues. The V end was cut by 5 bases, the J end by 6 bases, with 10 bases between. CDR3 region: CASSNFAYEKLFF. In nucleotides, the CDR3 is TGTGCCAGCAGTAACTTTGCGTATGAAAAACTGTTTTTT.

A single count supports this clonotype. The rearrangement joins TRBV21-1 to TRBJ2-6; TRBD2, as called in the table, went unchecked against the DNA. TRBV21-1 corresponds to a pseudogene. This CDR3 has 16 residues. In DNA form, the CDR3 reads TGTGCCAGCAGCAAATCACGGAGGACTGGGGCCAGCGTCCTGACTTTC. This codes for CASSKSRRTGASVLTF.

The chain couples TRBV27 to TRBJ2-1; 11 bases line up with TRBD2. CDR1 and CDR2 (germline): MNHEY, SMNVEV (reference sequence). J gave up 9 bases and V 6 bases, and 19 bases lay outside the gene matches. This CDR3 contains 18 residues. DNA for the CDR3: TGTGCCAGCAGCTCTCTAACTAGCGGGAGAACGATTGGCGGTGAGCAGTTCTTC. It translates to CASSSLTSGRTIGGEQFF.

This clonotype has more than one count but fewer than ten. The chain combines TRBV7-2 with TRBJ2-2, with 11 bases that match TRBD2. The ends lost 5 bases at V and 7 bases at J; junction bases unmatched: 6. The length of the CDR3 is 15 residues. In germline, CDR1 is SGHTA, CDR2 FQGNSA. CDR3 nucleotides: TGTGCCAGCAGCCTTCTAGCGGGAGGACTCGGGGAGCTGTTTTTT. It is translated as CASSLLAGGLGELFF.

Details on this clonotype: The junction differs from germline at one of its ends, possibly a read error. This chain uses TRBV10-3 with TRBJ2-1, with a possible D match to TRBD2 (7 bases). Germline V gene data show CDR1 as ENHRY and CDR2 as SYGVKD. The CDR3 is 15 amino acids. CDR3 in DNA: TGTGCCATCGGTGAGGGGGGAGGGTCCTACAATGAGCAGTTCTTC. Its translation: CAIGEGGGSYNEQFF.

This chain uses TRBV24-1 with TRBJ2-7; 10 bases map to TRBD1. There are 17 residues in the CDR3. CDR1 is KGHDR and CDR2 is SFDVKD in the germline V gene. V was clipped by 5 bases and J by 7 bases; unmatched bases: 16. CDR3 bases: TGTGCCACCAGTGGCGTACGGGGGACAGGGGATTTCAATGAGCAGTACTTC. Its translation: CATSGVRGTGDFNEQYF.

This chain connects TRBV9 to TRBJ1-2; 7 bases map to TRBD1. CDR1 is SGDLS and CDR2 is YYNGEE in the germline V gene. Trimming removed 4 bases from V and 8 bases from J; junction bases left unmatched: 8. The CDR3 runs 13 residues. This CDR3 is CASSPQGGRGYTF. In nucleotides, the CDR3 is TGTGCCAGCAGCCCCCAGGGGGGGCGAGGCTACACCTTC.

In regard to this clonotype: At one end, the junction sequence differs from germline, possibly due to a read error. The chain carries TRBV9 and TRBJ1-1; D might be TRBD1 (6 bases). Germline CDR1 SGDLS, CDR2 YYNGEE. CDR3 size: 13 residues. CDR3 sequence (DNA): TGTGCCGGCAGCGCACCAGGGGACACTGAAGCTTTCTTT. Protein sequence: CAGSAPGDTEAFF.

The chain combines TRBV29-1 with TRBJ2-7; D remains ambiguous. V lost 1 base, J lost 4 bases, and 11 bases lay in between. The CDR3 spans 13 residues. Germline loops: CDR1 SQVTM, CDR2 ANQGSEA. The CDR3 nucleotides read TGCAGCGTTGAAGGTCCCCGGCGGTACGAGCAGTACTTC. This gives the protein CSVEGPRRYEQYF.

V is TRBV4-1 and J is TRBJ2-7, with 8 bases that match TRBD2. The V and J ends lost 0 bases and 0 bases, in that order; junction bases with no gene match: 4. The CDR3 length is 16 residues. Looked up from germline, CDR1 is MGHRA and CDR2 is YSYEKL. The CDR3 protein is CASSQDRAGGSYEQYF. Written as DNA, the CDR3 is TGCGCCAGCAGCCAAGATCGGGCGGGGGGCTCCTACGAGCAGTACTTC.

The chain is built from TRBV6-5 and TRBJ1-2; possibly TRBD1 for D (5 bases). The germline CDR1 and CDR2 sequences are MNHEY and SVGAGI. This CDR3 spans 14 amino acids. V was trimmed by 3 bases and J by 1 base, leaving 9 bases between them. The CDR3 nucleotides are TGTGCCAGCAGTTATGCAGGGATTAACTATGGCTACACCTTC. Translation: CASSYAGINYGYTF.

The chain couples TRBV28 to TRBJ2-4; D possibly corresponds to TRBD1 (6 bases). The germline V gene encodes CDR1 MDHEN and CDR2 SYDVKM. Trimming pared 8 bases from V and 2 bases from J, leaving 19 bases between. This CDR3 is built from 16 residues. CDR3 nucleotide sequence: TGTGCCAGCGGTTCACCGACACAGGGTACCAAAAACATTCAGTACTTC. Residues: CASGSPTQGTKNIQYF.

The chain joins TRBV7-9 to TRBJ2-7; 8 bases line up with TRBD2. V trimming: 5 bases; J trimming: 5 bases; junction bases outside the gene matches: 5. The CDR3 spans 13 residues. Germline CDR1 is SEHNR and CDR2 is FQNEAQ (reference sequence). The CDR3 bases are TGTGCCAGCAGCCCCGGGACTAGGAACGAGCAGTACTTC. It specifies CASSPGTRNEQYF.

CDR3 nucleotide sequence: TGTGCCAGCAGCCATCCTCCGAGGGGAAACACTGAAGCTTTCTTT. It codes for CASSHPPRGNTEAFF. The V and J genes are TRBV3-1 and TRBJ1-1; D may be TRBD1 (5 bases). CDR1 is LGHDT and CDR2 is YNNKEL in the germline V gene (reference sequence). V was shortened by 3 bases and J by 2 bases, with 13 bases between the two germline ends. The length of the CDR3 is 15 residues.

The chain employs TRBV5-1 and TRBJ2-4, with D possibly being TRBD1 (5 bases). V lost 0 bases to trimming and J lost 8 bases, with 6 bases between them. Germline assignment: CDR1 SGHRS and CDR2 YFSETQ. This CDR3 is built from 12 residues. The CDR3 protein is CASSLVRDIQYF. CDR3 DNA: TGCGCCAGCAGCTTGGTCAGGGACATTCAGTACTTC.

The chain recombines TRBV28 with TRBJ1-2, with TRBD1 matching over 11 bases. Germline CDR1 MDHEN, CDR2 SYDVKM. The CDR3 runs 13 residues. Trimming took 6 bases from V and 5 from J; bases not matched to a gene: 2. CDR3 protein: CASSWDRGYGYTF. CDR3 coding DNA: TGTGCCAGCAGCTGGGACAGGGGGTATGGCTACACCTTC.

This clonotype was found many times. This sequence joins TRBV12-3 or TRBV12-4 and TRBJ2-7; D is unclear. V lost 6 bases and J 0 bases, leaving 9 bases between the germline ends. CDR3 length equals 13 residues. CDR3 protein: CASSFAGSYEQYF. The CDR3 DNA reads TGTGCCAGCAGCTTCGCCGGCTCCTACGAGCAGTACTTC.

The rearrangement links TRBV10-3 to TRBJ1-2; D unclear. Germline CDR1 reads ENHRY; CDR2 reads SYGVKD. V was pared by 1 base and J by 0 bases, with 6 bases between. CDR3 length: 14 amino acids. CDR3 protein: CAISEYRANYGYTF. The CDR3 DNA reads as TGTGCCATCAGTGAGTACCGAGCTAACTATGGCTACACCTTC.

This chain uses TRBV19 with TRBJ2-4, with D hard to call. The CDR3 covers 17 residues. CDR1 and CDR2 (germline): LNHDA, SQIVND (reference sequence). Deletions cut 1 base from V and 2 bases from J, with 15 bases between. CDR3 nucleotide sequence: TGTGCCAGTAGTATAGCGACATCCCTATCTACCAAAAACATTCAGTACTTC. Encoded protein: CASSIATSLSTKNIQYF.